These 11 T cell receptor beta chains were all obtained from the same sample, sequenced in a study of T cell responses to AZD1222 COVID-19 vaccine. Only in-frame clones appear in the TCRdb table, and some are missing; sequencing was by immunoSEQ multiplex PCR. Of about 160,000 clones in the sample, roughly nine tenths are singletons; the top ten hold 3.5% to 4%. This specimen consisted of peripheral blood, obtained 28 days after the second AZD1222 dose. These receptors came from an adult who received the AZD1222 COVID-19 vaccine.

The chain uses TRBV7-8 and TRBJ1-1, with 7 positions matching TRBD1. The CDR3 is made up of 14 amino acids. Trimming at V came to 4 bases and at J to 4 bases, leaving 6 bases not matched to a gene. Germline-derived CDR1 and CDR2 are SGHVS and FQNEAQ. This CDR3 is CASSSGGWSTEAFF. CDR3 nucleotides: TGTGCCAGCAGCTCAGGGGGTTGGAGCACTGAAGCTTTCTTT. Based on the CDR3 plus reference TRBV7-8 and TRBJ1-1, the full variable domain is GAGVSQSPRYKVAKRGQDVALRCDPISGHVSLFWYQQALGQGPEFLTYFQNEAQLDKSGLPSDRFFAERPEGSVSTLKIQRTQQEDSAVYLCASSSGGWSTEAFFGQGTRLTVV.

The chain carries TRBV19 and TRBJ2-3; no reliable D call. Germline V gene lookup returns CDR1 LNHDA and CDR2 SQIVND (reference sequence). Trimming removed 7 bases from V and 4 bases from J, with 12 bases in between. The CDR3 covers 13 residues. The CDR3 DNA reads as TGTGCCAGTAACCCGAATAGGGCAGATACGCAGTATTTT. Translated, it gives CASNPNRADTQYF.

This chain uses TRBV7-9 with TRBJ2-3; D unresolved. CDR1 SEHNR and CDR2 FQNEAQ come from the germline V gene (reference sequence). Trimming stripped 5 bases from V and 3 bases from J, with 18 bases between. The CDR3 loop spans 16 amino acids. Written as DNA, the CDR3 is TGTGCCAGCAGCCCTAAACGTGGGTGGGGAACAGATACGCAGTATTTT. It is translated as CASSPKRGWGTDTQYF.

J is TRBJ2-5 and V is TRBV5-6; no firm D call. This CDR3 has 13 amino acids. Trimming took off 3 bases at V and 1 base at J, with 7 bases between the two ends. Per the germline V gene, CDR1 is SGHDT and CDR2 is YYEEEE. The CDR3 here is CASSSLAQETQYF. The CDR3 coding sequence is TGTGCCAGCAGCTCCTTGGCCCAAGAGACCCAGTACTTC.

This chain connects TRBV5-4 to TRBJ2-5, with TRBD2 matching 15 bases. V trimming: 4 bases; J trimming: 3 bases; junction bases outside the gene matches: 7. This CDR3 is built from 17 residues. CDR1 SGHNT and CDR2 YYREEE come from the germline V gene (reference sequence). The CDR3 here is CASSEGLAGGGEETQYF. In nucleotides, the CDR3 is TGTGCCAGCAGCGAGGGACTAGCGGGGGGCGGGGAAGAGACCCAGTACTTC.

The genes are TRBV30 and TRBJ2-7; the D is unclear. Germline loops: CDR1 GTSNPN, CDR2 SVGIG (reference sequence). The CDR3 runs 12 residues. The V end was cut by 3 bases, the J end by 3 bases, with 9 bases between. Written as DNA, the CDR3 is TGTGCCTGGAGGCCCTCCAACTACGAGCAGTACTTC. It translates to CAWRPSNYEQYF. Looking up the rest from reference TRBV30 and TRBJ2-7 gives the full variable domain: SQTIHQWPATLVQPVGSPLSLECTVEGTSNPNLYWYRQAAGRGLQLLFYSVGIGQISSEVPQNLSASRPQDRQFILSSKKLLLSDSGFYLCAWRPSNYEQYFGPGTRLTVT.

This chain connects TRBV7-3 to TRBJ1-1; D not certain. The length of the CDR3 is 9 residues. In germline, CDR1 is SGHTA, CDR2 FQGTGA. The ends were cut back, 7 bases at V and 6 bases at J, with 3 bases in the middle. CDR3 DNA: TGTGCCAGCAACCCTGAAGCTTTCTTT. Residues: CASNPEAFF.

This clone has a single count. This sequence joins TRBV19 and TRBJ1-2; possible D gene TRBD1, 5 bases. CDR3 length: 15 residues. V lost 3 bases to trimming and J lost 1 base, with 12 bases between them. The germline V gene encodes CDR1 LNHDA and CDR2 SQIVND (reference sequence). The CDR3 protein is CASSMFRDGNYGYTF. The CDR3 DNA sequence: TGTGCCAGTAGTATGTTCCGGGACGGTAACTATGGCTACACCTTC.

The rearrangement joins TRBV30 to TRBJ2-3, with D perhaps matching TRBD1 (6 bases). CDR1 is GTSNPN, CDR2 SVGIG, per germline (reference sequence). V dropped 0 bases and J dropped 3 bases, with 10 bases sitting between them. The CDR3 loop spans 14 amino acids. CDR3 in amino acids: CAWSVQGWTDTQYF. The CDR3 bases are TGTGCCTGGAGTGTACAGGGTTGGACAGATACGCAGTATTTT.

The rearrangement joins TRBV18 to TRBJ1-2, with D possibly being TRBD1 (6 bases). From germline, CDR1 is KGHSH and CDR2 LQKENI. Between the trimmed V and J ends, which lost 6 bases and 2 bases, there was a span of 13 bases. The CDR3 contains 14 residues. The CDR3 DNA reads as TGTGCCAGCTCTACAAGTGGACAGAACTATGGCTACACCTTC. Its protein is CASSTSGQNYGYTF. The variable domain in full, with the rest retrieved from reference TRBV18 and TRBJ1-2, is NAGVMQNPRHLVRRRGQEARLRCSPMKGHSHVYWYRQLPEEGLKFMVYLQKENIIDESGMPKERFSAEFPKEGPSILRIQQVVRGDSAAYFCASSTSGQNYGYTFGSGTRLTVV.

This chain connects TRBV7-9 to TRBJ2-5; 8 bases are a match to TRBD2. J was trimmed by 5 bases and V by 5 bases; bases with no gene match: 13. The CDR3 totals 16 residues. The germline gives CDR1 SEHNR, CDR2 FQNEAQ (reference sequence). The CDR3 sequence is CASSPPGRGGRETQYF. In nucleotides, the CDR3 is TGTGCCAGCAGCCCTCCAGGCCGGGGGGGCCGGGAGACCCAGTACTTC.